The clone carrying this T cell receptor beta chain turned up a few times. Its specificity is unknown. The sample originates from a study of shared clonotypes between healthy human individuals. Study-level results: In general, naive subsets displayed greater estimated richness than memory subsets did. Clonotype sharing among donors likely depends on sequencing depth. Among a few donors, approximately 5% of naive CD4 clonotypes were found in common.

Here immunoSEQ multiplex PCR was the method, and the copy in TCRdb shows in-frame clones only, minus some. The table includes about 730,000 clones, over 55% detected once. A CD45RA-negative memory subset and a CD45RA+ naive subset were separated from the CD4+ cells. CDR1 and CDR2 from the germline V gene are MNHEY and SVGAGI. The CDR3 loop spans 13 amino acids. With V trimmed by 6 bases and J by 7 bases, 6 bases remained unmatched. This TCR was sampled from a woman aged 25 to 45 in good health. The chain joins TRBV6-5 to TRBJ1-2; TRBD1 agrees at 9 bases. Material: memory CD4+ T cells sorted from blood. The subset was: CD45RA-negative fraction. The CDR3, as DNA: TGTGCCAGCAGCTGGACAGGGGAGGGTGGCTACACCTTC. Protein sequence: CASSWTGEGGYTF.